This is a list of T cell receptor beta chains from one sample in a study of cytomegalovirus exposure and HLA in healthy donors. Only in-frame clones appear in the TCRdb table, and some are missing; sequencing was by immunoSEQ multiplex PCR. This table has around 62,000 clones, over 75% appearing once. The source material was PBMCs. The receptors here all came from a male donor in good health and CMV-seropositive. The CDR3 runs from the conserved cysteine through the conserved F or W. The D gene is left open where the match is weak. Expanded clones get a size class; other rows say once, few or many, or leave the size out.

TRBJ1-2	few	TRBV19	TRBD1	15	CASSWTGGSNYGYTF	TGTGCCAGTAGCTGGACAGGGGGCAGTAACTATGGCTACACCTTC
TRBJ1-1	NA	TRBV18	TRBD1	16	CASSPQGAGMNTEAFF	TGTGCCAGCTCACCACAGGGGGCGGGGATGAACACTGAAGCTTTCTTT
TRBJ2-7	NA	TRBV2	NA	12	CASTRVEFEQYF	TGTGCCAGCACCAGGGTGGAGTTCGAGCAGTACTTC
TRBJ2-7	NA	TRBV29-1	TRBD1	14	CSVIGTGGVYEQYF	TGCAGCGTTATAGGGACAGGGGGTGTGTACGAGCAGTACTTC
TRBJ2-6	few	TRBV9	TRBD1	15	CASSEGASGANVLTF	TGTGCCAGCAGCGAGGGGGCCTCTGGGGCCAACGTCCTGACTTTC
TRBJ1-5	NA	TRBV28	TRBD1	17	CASSFGQGARLGQPQHF	TGTGCCAGCAGTTTTGGACAGGGGGCACGGTTAGGTCAGCCCCAGCATTTT
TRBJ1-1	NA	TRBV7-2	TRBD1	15	CASSLVGTGRTEAFF	TGTGCCAGCAGCTTAGTAGGGACAGGGAGAACTGAAGCTTTCTTT
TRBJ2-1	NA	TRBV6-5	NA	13	CASSYGPNNEQFF	TGTGCCAGCAGTTACGGGCCAAACAATGAGCAGTTCTTC
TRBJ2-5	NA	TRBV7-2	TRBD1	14	CASSLRQGAETQYF	TGTGCCAGCAGCTTAAGACAGGGTGCAGAGACCCAGTACTTC
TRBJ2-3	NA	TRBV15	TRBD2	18	CATSRDLISGGSTDTQYF	TGTGCCACCAGCAGAGATCTAATTAGCGGGGGTAGTACAGATACGCAGTATTTT
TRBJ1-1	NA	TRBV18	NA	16	CASSLLKERMNTEAFF	TGTGCCAGCTCACTTCTAAAGGAGAGAATGAACACTGAAGCTTTCTTT
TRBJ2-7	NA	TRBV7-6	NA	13	CASSSDYPGEQYF	TGTGCCAGCAGCTCCGACTACCCGGGCGAGCAGTACTTC
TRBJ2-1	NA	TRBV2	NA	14	CASSWDSTYNEQFF	TGTGCCAGCAGCTGGGACTCCACCTACAATGAGCAGTTCTTC
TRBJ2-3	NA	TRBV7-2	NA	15	CASSLETRTLGTQYF	TGTGCCAGCAGCTTAGAGACCAGGACTTTGGGGACGCAGTATTTT
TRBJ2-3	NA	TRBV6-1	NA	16	CASSVGAGASTDTQYF	TGTGCCAGCAGTGTCGGCGCGGGGGCCTCCACAGATACGCAGTATTTT
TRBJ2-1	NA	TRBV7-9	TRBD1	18	CASSTSGTGGLFDNEQFF	TGTGCCAGCAGCACATCTGGGACAGGGGGCCTTTTCGACAATGAGCAGTTCTTC